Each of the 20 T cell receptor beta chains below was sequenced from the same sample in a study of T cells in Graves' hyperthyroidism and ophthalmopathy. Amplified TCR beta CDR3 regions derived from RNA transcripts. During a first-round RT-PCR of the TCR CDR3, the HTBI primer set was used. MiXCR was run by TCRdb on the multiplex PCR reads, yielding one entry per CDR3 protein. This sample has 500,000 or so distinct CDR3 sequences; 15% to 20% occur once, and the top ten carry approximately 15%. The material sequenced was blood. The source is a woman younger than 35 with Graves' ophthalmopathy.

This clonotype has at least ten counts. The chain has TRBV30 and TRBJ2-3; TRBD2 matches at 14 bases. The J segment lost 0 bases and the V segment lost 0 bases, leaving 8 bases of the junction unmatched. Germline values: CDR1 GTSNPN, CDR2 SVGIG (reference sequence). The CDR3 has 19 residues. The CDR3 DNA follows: TGTGCCTGGAGTGTAGGACTAGCGGGAGGCCCGTTGAGCACAGATACGCAGTATTTT. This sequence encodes CAWSVGLAGGPLSTDTQYF. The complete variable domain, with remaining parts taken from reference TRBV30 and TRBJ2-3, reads SQTIHQWPATLVQPVGSPLSLECTVEGTSNPNLYWYRQAAGRGLQLLFYSVGIGQISSEVPQNLSASRPQDRQFILSSKKLLLSDSGFYLCAWSVGLAGGPLSTDTQYFGPGTRLTVL.

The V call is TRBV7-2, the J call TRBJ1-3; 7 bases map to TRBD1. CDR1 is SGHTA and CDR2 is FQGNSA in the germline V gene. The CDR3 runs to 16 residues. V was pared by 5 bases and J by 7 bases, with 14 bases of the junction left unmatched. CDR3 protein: CASSAFKGAGGNTIYF. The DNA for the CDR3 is TGTGCCAGCAGCGCTTTTAAGGGGGCAGGAGGGAACACCATATATTTT. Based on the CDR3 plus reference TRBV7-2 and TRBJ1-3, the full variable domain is GAGVSQSPSNKVTEKGKDVELRCDPISGHTALYWYRQSLGQGLEFLIYFQGNSAPDKSGLPSDRFSAERTGGSVSTLTIQRTQQEDSAVYLCASSAFKGAGGNTIYFGEGSWLTVV.

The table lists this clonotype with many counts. CDR3 coding DNA: TGTGCCAGCAGCTTTAGGAAGGAGGGTCCCTACGAGCAGTACTTC. It encodes CASSFRKEGPYEQYF. The rearrangement joins TRBV7-6 to TRBJ2-7, with a possible D match to TRBD2 (6 bases). This CDR3 comprises 15 residues. Germline CDR1 and CDR2: SGHVS and FNYEAQ. Trimming took 3 bases from V and 2 from J, leaving 14 bases between them.

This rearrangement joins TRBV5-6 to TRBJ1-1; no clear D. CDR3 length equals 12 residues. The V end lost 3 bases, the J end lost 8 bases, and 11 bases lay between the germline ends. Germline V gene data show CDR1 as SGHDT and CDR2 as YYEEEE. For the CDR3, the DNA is TGTGCCAGCAGCTCTCTCGGCTCCGAAGCTTTCTTT. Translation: CASSSLGSEAFF.

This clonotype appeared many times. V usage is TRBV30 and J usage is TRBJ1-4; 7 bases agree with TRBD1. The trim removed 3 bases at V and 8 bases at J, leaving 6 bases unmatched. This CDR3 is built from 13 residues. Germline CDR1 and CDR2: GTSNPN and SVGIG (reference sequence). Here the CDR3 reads CAWSEQGLEKLFF. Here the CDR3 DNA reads TGTGCCTGGAGCGAACAGGGGTTGGAAAAACTGTTTTTT. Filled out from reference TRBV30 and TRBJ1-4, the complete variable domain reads SQTIHQWPATLVQPVGSPLSLECTVEGTSNPNLYWYRQAAGRGLQLLFYSVGIGQISSEVPQNLSASRPQDRQFILSSKKLLLSDSGFYLCAWSEQGLEKLFFGSGTQLSVL.

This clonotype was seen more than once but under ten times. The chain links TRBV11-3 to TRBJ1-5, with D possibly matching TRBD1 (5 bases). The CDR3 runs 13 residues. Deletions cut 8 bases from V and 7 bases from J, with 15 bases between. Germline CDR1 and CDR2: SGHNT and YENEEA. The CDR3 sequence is CASETDVRQPQHF. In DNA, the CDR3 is TGTGCCAGCGAGACAGATGTTAGGCAGCCCCAGCATTTT.

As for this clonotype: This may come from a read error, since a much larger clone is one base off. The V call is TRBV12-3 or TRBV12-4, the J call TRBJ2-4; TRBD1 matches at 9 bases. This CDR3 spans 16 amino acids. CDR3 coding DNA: TGTGCCAGCAGTTTCGAACAGGGGGCCGCCAAAAACATTCAGTGCTTC. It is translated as CASSFEQGAAKNIQCF.

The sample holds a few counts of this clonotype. In DNA, the CDR3 is TGTGCCAGCGCGTTTGGCGGGACCTCCTACGAGCAGTACTTC. As protein: CASAFGGTSYEQYF. The V call is TRBV7-9, the J call TRBJ2-7, with D perhaps matching TRBD2 (6 bases). This CDR3 is 14 amino acids long. V was pared by 8 bases and J by 0 bases, with 14 bases between. Germline-derived CDR1 and CDR2 are SEHNR and FQNEAQ (reference sequence). Full variable domain (remainder filled in from reference TRBV7-9 and TRBJ2-7): DTGVSQNPRHKITKRGQNVTFRCDPISEHNRLYWYRQTLGQGPEFLTYFQNEAQLEKSRLLSDRFSAERPKGSFSTLEIQRTEQGDSAMYLCASAFGGTSYEQYFGPGTRLTVT.

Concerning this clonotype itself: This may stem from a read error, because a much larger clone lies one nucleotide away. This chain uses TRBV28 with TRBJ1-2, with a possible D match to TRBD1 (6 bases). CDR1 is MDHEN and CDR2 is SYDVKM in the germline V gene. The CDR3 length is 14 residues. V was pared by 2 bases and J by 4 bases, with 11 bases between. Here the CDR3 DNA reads TGTGCCAGCAGTTTAGGGGCAGGGGTCTATGGCTACACCTTC. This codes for CASSLGAGVYGYTF.

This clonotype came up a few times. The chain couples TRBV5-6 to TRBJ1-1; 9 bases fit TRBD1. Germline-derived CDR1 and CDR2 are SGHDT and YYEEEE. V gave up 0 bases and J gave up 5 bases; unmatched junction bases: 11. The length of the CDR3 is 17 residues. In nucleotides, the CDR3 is TGTGCCAGCAGCTTGGGGATCACACAGGGGGCGCGAACTGAAGCTTTCTTT. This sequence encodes CASSLGITQGARTEAFF.

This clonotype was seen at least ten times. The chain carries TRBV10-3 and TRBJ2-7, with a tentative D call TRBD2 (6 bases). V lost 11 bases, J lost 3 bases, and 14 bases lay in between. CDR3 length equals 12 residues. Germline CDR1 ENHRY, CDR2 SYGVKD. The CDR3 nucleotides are TGTGCCCCGCGGGACCGATACTACGAGCAGTACTTC. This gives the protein CAPRDRYYEQYF.

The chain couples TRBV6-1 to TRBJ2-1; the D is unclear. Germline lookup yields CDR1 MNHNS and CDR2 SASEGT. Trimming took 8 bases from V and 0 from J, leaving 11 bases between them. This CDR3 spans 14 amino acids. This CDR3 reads CASGTYGSYNEQFF. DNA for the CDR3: TGTGCCAGCGGAACTTACGGCTCCTACAATGAGCAGTTCTTC.

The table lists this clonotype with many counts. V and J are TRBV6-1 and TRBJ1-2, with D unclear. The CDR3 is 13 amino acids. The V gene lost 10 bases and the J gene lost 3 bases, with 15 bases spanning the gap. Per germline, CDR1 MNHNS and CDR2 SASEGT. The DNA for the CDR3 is TGTGCCATCAGAGACAATGTAGACTATGGCTACACCTTC. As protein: CAIRDNVDYGYTF.

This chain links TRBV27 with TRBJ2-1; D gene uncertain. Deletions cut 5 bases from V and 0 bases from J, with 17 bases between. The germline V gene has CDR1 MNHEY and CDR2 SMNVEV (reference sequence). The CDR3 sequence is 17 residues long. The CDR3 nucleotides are TGTGCCAGCAGTACCGGACGGTTAGCTAGCTCCTACAATGAGCAGTTCTTC. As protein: CASSTGRLASSYNEQFF.

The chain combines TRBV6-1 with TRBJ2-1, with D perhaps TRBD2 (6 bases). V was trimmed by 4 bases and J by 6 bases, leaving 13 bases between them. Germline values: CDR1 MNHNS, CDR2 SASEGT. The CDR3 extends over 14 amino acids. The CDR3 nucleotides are TGTGCCAGCAGTGGGGGGGACCCCCTCAATGAGCAGTTCTTC. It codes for CASSGGDPLNEQFF.

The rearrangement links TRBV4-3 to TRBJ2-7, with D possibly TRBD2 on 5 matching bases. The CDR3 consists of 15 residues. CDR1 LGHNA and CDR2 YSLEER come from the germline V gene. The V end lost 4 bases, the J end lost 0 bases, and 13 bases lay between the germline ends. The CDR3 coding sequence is TGCGCCAGCAGCCCGGACTGGCGGAGCTCCTACGAGCAGTACTTC. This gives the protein CASSPDWRSSYEQYF.

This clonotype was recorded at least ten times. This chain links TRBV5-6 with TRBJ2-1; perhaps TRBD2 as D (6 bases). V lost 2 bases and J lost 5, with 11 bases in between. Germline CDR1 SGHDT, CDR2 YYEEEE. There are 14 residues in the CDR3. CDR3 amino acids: CASSLRTIHNEQFF. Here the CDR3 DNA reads TGTGCCAGCAGCTTACGGACTATCCACAATGAGCAGTTCTTC.

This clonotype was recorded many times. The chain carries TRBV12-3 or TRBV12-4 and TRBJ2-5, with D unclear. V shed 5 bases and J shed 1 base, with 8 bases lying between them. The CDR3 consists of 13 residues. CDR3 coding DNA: TGTGCCAGCAGTCCCCTCGCCCAAGAGACCCAGTACTTC. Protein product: CASSPLAQETQYF.

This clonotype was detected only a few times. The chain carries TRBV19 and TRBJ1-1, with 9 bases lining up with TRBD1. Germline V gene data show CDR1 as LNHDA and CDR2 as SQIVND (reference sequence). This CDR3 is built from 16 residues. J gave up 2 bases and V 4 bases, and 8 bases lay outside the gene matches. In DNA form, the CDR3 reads TGTGCCAGTAGTAAACCGGGACAGGGAATTAACACTGAAGCTTTCTTT. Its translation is CASSKPGQGINTEAFF.

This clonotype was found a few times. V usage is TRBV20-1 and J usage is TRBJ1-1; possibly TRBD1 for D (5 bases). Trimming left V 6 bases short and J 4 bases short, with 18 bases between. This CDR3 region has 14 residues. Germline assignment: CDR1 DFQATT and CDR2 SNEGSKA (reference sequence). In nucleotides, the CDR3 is TGCAGTGCCGGGGCCCTAAATTTTCCCACTGAAGCTTTCTTT. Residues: CSAGALNFPTEAFF.